This TCR beta chain was sequenced in a study of regulatory T cells in long-lasting Graves disease. Time point denoted: newly diagnosed GD, antithyroid drugs for less than 3 months. With RNA extracted from PBMCs as input, the TCR library was made. Study-level points and caveats: Samples came from peripheral blood alone, without thyroid tissue.

In building TCR beta libraries, iRepertoire HTBI primers were used together with Arm-PCR of CDR3 regions. TCRdb reanalysed the multiplex PCR reads using MiXCR and keeps one entry per CDR3 protein. The data show some 500,000 distinct CDR3 sequences, roughly 12% seen once. This clonotype was observed many times. Its antigen is as yet unknown. Trimming cost V 2 bases and J 5 bases, with 9 bases left between them. The germline V gene encodes CDR1 SGHAT and CDR2 FQDESV (reference sequence). The CDR3 totals 13 residues. These data are also associated with another study on T cells in Graves' hyperthyroidism and ophthalmopathy. That study adds: Most thyroid clonotypes that were expanded above 0.001 also turned up in blood.

This chain links TRBV11-1 with TRBJ2-5; maybe TRBD1 (5 bases). The sequencing here drew on peripheral blood mononuclear cells (PBMCs), taken at new diagnosis, from a patient treated with antithyroid drugs. The TCR sequence derives from a man aged 25-40 years with Graves disease. CDR3 bases: TGTGCCAGCAGCTTACTAGGGGCGGAGACCCAGTACTTC. Amino acids: CASSLLGAETQYF.